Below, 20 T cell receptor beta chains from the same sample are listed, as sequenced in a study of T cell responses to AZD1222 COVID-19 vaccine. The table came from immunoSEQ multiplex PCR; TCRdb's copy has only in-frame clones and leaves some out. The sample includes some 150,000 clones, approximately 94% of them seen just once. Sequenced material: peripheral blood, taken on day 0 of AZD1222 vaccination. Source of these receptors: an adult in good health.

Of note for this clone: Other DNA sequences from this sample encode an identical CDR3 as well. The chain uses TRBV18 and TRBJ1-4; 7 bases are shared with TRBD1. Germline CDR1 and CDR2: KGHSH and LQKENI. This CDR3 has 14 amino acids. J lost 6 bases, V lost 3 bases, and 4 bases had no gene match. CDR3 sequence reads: CASSPQGGDEKLFF. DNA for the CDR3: TGTGCCAGCTCACCCCAGGGGGGCGATGAAAAACTGTTTTTT.

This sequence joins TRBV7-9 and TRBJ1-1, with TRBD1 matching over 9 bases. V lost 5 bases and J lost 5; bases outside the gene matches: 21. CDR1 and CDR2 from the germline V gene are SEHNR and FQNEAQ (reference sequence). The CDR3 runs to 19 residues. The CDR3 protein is CASSPFGSRPGQGVTEAFF. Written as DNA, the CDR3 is TGTGCCAGCAGCCCCTTTGGTAGTCGACCGGGACAGGGTGTTACTGAAGCTTTCTTT.

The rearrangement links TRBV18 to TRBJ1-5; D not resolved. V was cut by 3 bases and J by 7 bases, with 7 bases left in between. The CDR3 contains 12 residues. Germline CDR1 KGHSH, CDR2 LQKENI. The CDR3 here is CASSPQGQPQHF. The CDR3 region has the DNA TGTGCCAGCTCACCCCAAGGGCAGCCCCAGCATTTT.

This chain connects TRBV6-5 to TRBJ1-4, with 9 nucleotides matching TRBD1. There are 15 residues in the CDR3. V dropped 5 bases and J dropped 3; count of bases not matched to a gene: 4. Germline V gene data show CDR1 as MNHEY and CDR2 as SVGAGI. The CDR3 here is CASSTDRGPNEKLFF. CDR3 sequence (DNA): TGTGCCAGCAGTACGGACAGGGGACCTAATGAAAAACTGTTTTTT.

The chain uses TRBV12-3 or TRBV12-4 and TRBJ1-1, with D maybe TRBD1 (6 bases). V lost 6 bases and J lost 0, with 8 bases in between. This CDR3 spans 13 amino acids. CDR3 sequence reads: CASRGQLNTEAFF. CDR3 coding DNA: TGTGCCAGCAGAGGACAGCTGAACACTGAAGCTTTCTTT.

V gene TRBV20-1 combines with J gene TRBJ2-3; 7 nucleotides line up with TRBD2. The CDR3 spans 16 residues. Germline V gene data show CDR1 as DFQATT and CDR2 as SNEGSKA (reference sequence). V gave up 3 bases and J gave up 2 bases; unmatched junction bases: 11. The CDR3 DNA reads TGCAGTGCTAGTCCTTTACGCGGGGGACCCACAGATACGCAGTATTTT. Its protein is CSASPLRGGPTDTQYF.

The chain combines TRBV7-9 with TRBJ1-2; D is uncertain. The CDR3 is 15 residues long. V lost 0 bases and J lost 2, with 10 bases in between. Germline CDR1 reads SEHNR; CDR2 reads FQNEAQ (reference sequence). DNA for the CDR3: TGTGCCAGCAGCTTAGCTTGGCAGGAGAACTATGGCTACACCTTC. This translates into CASSLAWQENYGYTF.

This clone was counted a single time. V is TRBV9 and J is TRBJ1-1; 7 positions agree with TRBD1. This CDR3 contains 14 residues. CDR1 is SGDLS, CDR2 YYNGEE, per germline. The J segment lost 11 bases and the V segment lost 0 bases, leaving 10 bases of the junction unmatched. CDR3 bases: TGTGCCAGCAGCGTAGATGGGACAGCCGGGGGGGCTTTCTTT. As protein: CASSVDGTAGGAFF.

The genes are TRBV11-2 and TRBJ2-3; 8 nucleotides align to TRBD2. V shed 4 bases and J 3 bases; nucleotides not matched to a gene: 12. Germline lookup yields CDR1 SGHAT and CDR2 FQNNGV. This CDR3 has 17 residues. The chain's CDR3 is CASSSYRGGPKTDTQYF. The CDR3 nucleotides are TGTGCCAGCAGCTCATACCGCGGGGGGCCAAAAACAGATACGCAGTATTTT.

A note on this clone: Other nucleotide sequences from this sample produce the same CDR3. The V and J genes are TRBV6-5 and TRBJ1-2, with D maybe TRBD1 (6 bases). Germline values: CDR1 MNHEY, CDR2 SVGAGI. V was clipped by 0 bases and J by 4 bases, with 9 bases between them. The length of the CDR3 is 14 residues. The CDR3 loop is CASSYSGGRYGYTF. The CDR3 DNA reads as TGTGCCAGCAGTTACTCGGGGGGCCGCTATGGCTACACCTTC.

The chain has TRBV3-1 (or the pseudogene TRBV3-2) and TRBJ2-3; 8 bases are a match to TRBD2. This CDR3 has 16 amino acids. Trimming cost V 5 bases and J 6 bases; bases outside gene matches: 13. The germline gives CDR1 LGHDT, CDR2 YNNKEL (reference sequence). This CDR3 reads CASSNRLLAAHDTQYF. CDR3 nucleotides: TGTGCCAGCAGCAATCGTTTACTAGCGGCTCATGATACGCAGTATTTT.

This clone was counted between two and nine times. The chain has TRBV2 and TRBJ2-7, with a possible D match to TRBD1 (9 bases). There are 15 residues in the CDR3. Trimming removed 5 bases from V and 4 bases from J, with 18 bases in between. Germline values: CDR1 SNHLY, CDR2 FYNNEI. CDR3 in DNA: TGTGCCAGCAGTCCGGGGGGGACAGGGCATTACGAGCAGTACTTC. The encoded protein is CASSPGGTGHYEQYF.

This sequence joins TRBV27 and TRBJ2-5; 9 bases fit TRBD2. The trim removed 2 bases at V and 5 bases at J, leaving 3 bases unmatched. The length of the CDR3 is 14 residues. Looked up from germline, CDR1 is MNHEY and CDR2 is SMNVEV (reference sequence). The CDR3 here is CASSLLAGMETQYF. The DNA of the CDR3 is TGTGCCAGCAGTTTACTAGCGGGAATGGAGACCCAGTACTTC.

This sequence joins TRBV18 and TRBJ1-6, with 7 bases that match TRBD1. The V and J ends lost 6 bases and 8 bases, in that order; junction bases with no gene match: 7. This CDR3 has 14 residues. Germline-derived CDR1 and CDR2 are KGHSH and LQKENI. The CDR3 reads CASSATGADSPLHF. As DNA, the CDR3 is TGTGCCAGCTCCGCTACAGGGGCGGATTCACCCCTCCACTTT.

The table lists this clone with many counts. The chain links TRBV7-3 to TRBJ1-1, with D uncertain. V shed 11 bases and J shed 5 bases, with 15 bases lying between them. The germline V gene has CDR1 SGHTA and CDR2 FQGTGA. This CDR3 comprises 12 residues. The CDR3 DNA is TGTGCCTCCAAAGGTCCGGGAACTGAAGCTTTCTTT. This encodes CASKGPGTEAFF.

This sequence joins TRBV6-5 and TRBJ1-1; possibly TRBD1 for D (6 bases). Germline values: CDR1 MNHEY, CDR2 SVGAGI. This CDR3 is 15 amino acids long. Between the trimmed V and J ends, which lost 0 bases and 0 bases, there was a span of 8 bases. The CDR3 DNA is TGTGCCAGCAGTTACTCGGGGGCCATGAACACTGAAGCTTTCTTT. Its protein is CASSYSGAMNTEAFF.

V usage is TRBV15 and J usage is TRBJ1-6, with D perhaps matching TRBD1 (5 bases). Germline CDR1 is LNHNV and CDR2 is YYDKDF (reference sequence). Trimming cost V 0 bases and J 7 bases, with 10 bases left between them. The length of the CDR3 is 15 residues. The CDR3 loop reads CATSRDQGGNSPLHF. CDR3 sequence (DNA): TGTGCCACCAGCAGAGATCAGGGCGGGAATTCACCCCTCCACTTT.

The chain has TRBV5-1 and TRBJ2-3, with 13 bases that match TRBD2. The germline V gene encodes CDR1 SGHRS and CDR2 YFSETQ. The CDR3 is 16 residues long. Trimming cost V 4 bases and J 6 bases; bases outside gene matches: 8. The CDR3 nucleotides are TGCGCCAGCAGCCGTGGGACTAGCGGGGTAGCGGATACGCAGTATTTT. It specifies CASSRGTSGVADTQYF.

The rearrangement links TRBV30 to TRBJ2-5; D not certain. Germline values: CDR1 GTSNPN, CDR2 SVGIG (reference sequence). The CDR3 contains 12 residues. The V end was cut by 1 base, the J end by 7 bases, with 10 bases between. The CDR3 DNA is TGTGCCTGGAGTGGTCAGCATGGGACCCAGTACTTC. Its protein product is CAWSGQHGTQYF.

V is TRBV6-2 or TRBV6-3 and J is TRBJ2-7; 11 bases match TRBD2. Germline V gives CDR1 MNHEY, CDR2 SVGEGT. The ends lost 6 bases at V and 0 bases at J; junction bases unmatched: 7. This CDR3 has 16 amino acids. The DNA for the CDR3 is TGTGCCAGCAGCCGGGGGACTAGCGGACGCTCCTACGAGCAGTACTTC. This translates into CASSRGTSGRSYEQYF.